The rows below give T cell receptor beta chains drawn from one sample of a study of T cell clusters in autoimmune cytopenias. TCRdb reprocessed the multiplex PCR reads and reports one entry per CDR3 protein, with no DNA. The sample has around 6,400 distinct CDR3 sequences. Sample: peripheral blood. The source of these receptors is a human donor with an autoimmune cytopenia or autoimmune hepatitis (not recorded which). Both conserved end residues are part of each CDR3. Fields, in order: clone size, V gene, J gene, CDR3 protein. Only part of the rows carry a size: once, few, many, or a class if the clone is expanded.

medium-sized,TRBV5-4,TRBJ1-2,CASSPDGRGGYTF
medium-sized,TRBV13,TRBJ1-1,CASSAGNFNTEAFF
NA,TRBV12-3/TRBV12-4,TRBJ1-1,CASSEGGGAFF
NA,TRBV27,TRBJ2-4,CASRSGGAGTIQYF
NA,TRBV7-3,TRBJ1-1,CASGQGANTEAFF
NA,TRBV30,TRBJ1-2,CAWSAGTPNYGYTF
medium-sized,TRBV18,TRBJ2-2,CASSPRDFTGELFF
medium-sized,TRBV5-6,TRBJ2-2,CASSYGTGGPGELFF
NA,TRBV7-2,TRBJ2-2,CASSLDRRTGELFF
NA,TRBV12-3/TRBV12-4,TRBJ1-6,CASKRNNSPLHF
NA,TRBV20-1,TRBJ2-5,CSATSEQETQYF
NA,TRBV10-3,TRBJ2-7,CAIIDPRRDGGVEQYF
NA,TRBV14,TRBJ2-3,CASSQGAGLATWRGQYF
NA,TRBV30,TRBJ1-1,CAWSVLRRVGGEAFF
medium-sized,TRBV19,TRBJ1-4,CASSRQGSNEKLFF
NA,TRBV18,TRBJ2-3,CASSPGRARVDTQYF
NA,TRBV19,TRBJ2-5,CASSIDGREGQVTQYF
medium-sized,TRBV19,TRBJ2-1,CASSMAPSSYNEQFF
medium-sized,TRBV29-1,TRBJ1-2,CSVEKDRWRGYTF
medium-sized,TRBV29-1,TRBJ2-1,CSVAGLAGEQFF
NA,TRBV5-1,TRBJ2-3,CASSSSGSTDTQYF
NA,TRBV12-3/TRBV12-4,TRBJ2-1,CASSYLDLLRDEQFF
NA,TRBV19,TRBJ1-2,CASSLRQPLINGYTF
NA,TRBV6-5,TRBJ1-1,CASSYSKTGLNTEAFF
NA,TRBV7-9,TRBJ1-2,CASSLPGAWGYTF
NA,TRBV5-5,TRBJ1-5,CASSLDGNQPQHF
medium-sized,TRBV18,TRBJ2-1,CASSPYPPDLGVNEQFF
medium-sized,TRBV12-3/TRBV12-4,TRBJ2-2,CASSFGPRTGELFF
medium-sized,TRBV13,TRBJ2-5,CASSLGPQETQYF
NA,TRBV4-2,TRBJ2-3,CASSQDNRWGRDTQYF
medium-sized,TRBV5-4,TRBJ2-2,CARSLNQGSGELFF
NA,TRBV14,TRBJ2-1,CASTSSGEQFF
NA,TRBV6-5,TRBJ1-5,CASSYSVQGWPPQHF
NA,TRBV18,TRBJ1-5,CASSLNSDLYNQPQHF
medium-sized,TRBV19,TRBJ2-1,CASSTPPTSGTYYNEQFF
NA,TRBV5-4,TRBJ2-4,CASSLGIGGAKNIQYF
NA,TRBV6-5,TRBJ1-1,CASTRTGFTLEGAFF
NA,TRBV18,TRBJ1-1,CASSPNNRRQGNTEAFF
NA,TRBV27,TRBJ1-3,CASSPGIETAGNTIYF
NA,TRBV18,TRBJ2-7,CASSPLQGEPTYEQYF
NA,TRBV30,TRBJ1-6,CAWSVSASNSPLHF
NA,TRBV27,TRBJ1-2,CASRRGQNYGYTF
NA,TRBV12-3/TRBV12-4,TRBJ2-2,CASSFWGGSTGELFF
NA,TRBV30,TRBJ1-5,CAWNQGGGNQPQHF
medium-sized,TRBV6-5,TRBJ2-7,CASGAAGTDYEQYF
medium-sized,TRBV19,TRBJ2-1,CASMRLAGNEQFF
NA,TRBV5-1,TRBJ2-6,CASSLEARLRANVLTF
NA,TRBV20-1,TRBJ1-2,CSASPSTSNYGYTF
NA,TRBV19,TRBJ2-7,CASSMSSTGTYEQYF
NA,TRBV27,TRBJ1-4,CASSFQQGTNEKLFF
NA,TRBV30,TRBJ1-4,CAWSASTGGPFEKLFF
NA,TRBV7-6,TRBJ1-4,CASSLGGANEKLFF
medium-sized,TRBV18,TRBJ2-1,CASSPSPGGNEQFF